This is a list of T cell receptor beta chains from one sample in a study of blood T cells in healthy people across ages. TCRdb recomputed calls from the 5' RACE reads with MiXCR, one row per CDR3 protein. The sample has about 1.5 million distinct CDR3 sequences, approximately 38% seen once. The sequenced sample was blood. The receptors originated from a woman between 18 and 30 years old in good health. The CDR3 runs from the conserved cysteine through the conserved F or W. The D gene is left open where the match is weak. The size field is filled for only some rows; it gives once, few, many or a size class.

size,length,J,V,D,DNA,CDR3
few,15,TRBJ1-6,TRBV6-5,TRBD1,TGTGCCAGCAGTTACGCCGGGACAGGGGATTCACCCCTCCACTTT,CASSYAGTGDSPLHF
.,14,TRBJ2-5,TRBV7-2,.,TGTGCCAGCAGCCAGTCGGACTTACGTGGTGAGCAGTACTTC,CASSQSDLRGEQYF
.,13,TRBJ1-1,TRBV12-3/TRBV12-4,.,TGTGCCAGCAGCCCAGTGGGCAGCCCTGAAGCTTTCTTT,CASSPVGSPEAFF
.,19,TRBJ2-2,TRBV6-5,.,TGTGCCAGCAGTTACTCGATCCAGGCCGACGAGAGTGTCACCGGGGAGCTGTTTTTT,CASSYSIQADESVTGELFF
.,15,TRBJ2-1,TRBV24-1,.,TGTGCCACCAGTGAGGGCCAGGCGAGTACCAATGAGCAGTTCTTC,CATSEGQASTNEQFF
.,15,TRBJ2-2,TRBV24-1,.,TGTGCCACCAGTGATTTGAGGACAAACACCGGGGAGCTGTTTTTT,CATSDLRTNTGELFF
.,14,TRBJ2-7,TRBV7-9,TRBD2,TGTGCCAGCAGCCCTGTTGGTAGCGGGAGCGAGCAGTACTTC,CASSPVGSGSEQYF
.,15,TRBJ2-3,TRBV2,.,TGTGCCAGCCTGGGACTCCCAACCTCCACAGATACGCAGTATTTT,CASLGLPTSTDTQYF
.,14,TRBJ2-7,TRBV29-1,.,TGCAGCGGAGGTACCCTAAGCTCCTACAATGAGCAGTACTTC,CSGGTLSSYNEQYF
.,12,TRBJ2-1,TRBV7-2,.,TGTGCCAGCAGCTCTTACGGCAATGAGCAGTTCTTC,CASSSYGNEQFF
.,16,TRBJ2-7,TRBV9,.,TGTGCCAGCAGCTCCCAGGGTAACCCCTCCTACAATGAGCAGTACTTC,CASSSQGNPSYNEQYF
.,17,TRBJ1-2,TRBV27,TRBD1,TGTGCCAGCAGTACCTTCGGTAACAGGGGAGGGGGCTATGGCTACACCTTC,CASSTFGNRGGGYGYTF
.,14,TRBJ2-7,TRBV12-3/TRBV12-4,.,TGTGCCAGCAGCCGAGTTGGGACGTACTACGAGCAGTACTTC,CASSRVGTYYEQYF
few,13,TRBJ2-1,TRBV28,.,TGTGCCAGCAGTGTAATCCGAGACAATGAGCAGTTCTTC,CASSVIRDNEQFF
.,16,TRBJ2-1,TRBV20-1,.,TGCAGTGCTAGGATCTCATCGGGGAGCTCCTACAATGAGCAGTTCTTC,CSARISSGSSYNEQFF
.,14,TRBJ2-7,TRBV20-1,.,TGCAGTGCTAGGCTGGGCCCTCCCCAGTACGAGCAGTACTTC,CSARLGPPQYEQYF
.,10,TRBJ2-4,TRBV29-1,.,TGCAGCGTTTTCGATAGTCGGCAGTACTTC,CSVFDSRQYF
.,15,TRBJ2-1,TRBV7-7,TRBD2,TGTGCCAGCAGCTTAGGGGCTAGCGGGGACAATGAGCAGTTCTTC,CASSLGASGDNEQFF
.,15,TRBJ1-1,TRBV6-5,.,TGTGCCAGCAGTTACGGGTGGGGCGAAGAAGGTGAAGCTTTCTTT,CASSYGWGEEGEAFF
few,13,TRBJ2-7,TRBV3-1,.,TGTGCCAGCAGCCAAGGGACTCTCTACGAGCAGTACTTC,CASSQGTLYEQYF
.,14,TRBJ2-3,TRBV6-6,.,TGTGCCAGCGGACCGGAGGTAGCGACAGATACGCAGTATTTT,CASGPEVATDTQYF
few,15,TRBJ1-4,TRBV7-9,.,TGTGCCAGCAGCCCAGGATCAATTTCTAATGAAAAACTGTTTTTT,CASSPGSISNEKLFF
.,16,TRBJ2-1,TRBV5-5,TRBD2,TGTGCCAGCAGCCCGGGGGATAGCGGGGGAGGGAATGAGCAGTTCTTC,CASSPGDSGGGNEQFF
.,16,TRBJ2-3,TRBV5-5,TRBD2,TGTGCCAGCAGCTTGGGTCTAGCGGATAGCACAGATACGCAGTATTTT,CASSLGLADSTDTQYF
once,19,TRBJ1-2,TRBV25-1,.,TGTGCCAGCAGTGAATACTACGGGGACGGGTGGGACGGGCACTATGGCTACACCTTC,CASSEYYGDGWDGHYGYTF
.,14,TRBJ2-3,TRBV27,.,TGTGCCAGCAGTTTAAACTTTGGCACAGATACGCAGTATTTT,CASSLNFGTDTQYF
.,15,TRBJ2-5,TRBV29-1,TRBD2,TGCAGCGTTGGCGCTAGCGGGGGCCTCCAAGAGACCCAGTACTTC,CSVGASGGLQETQYF